The T cell receptor beta chain described here comes from a study of CD8+CD57+ T cells in acquired aplastic anemia. Study-level background: Sorted CD4+ and CD8+ cells yielded around 3 ug of DNA on average.

About this clonotype: Its antigen is unidentified.

It was genomic DNA that served as the template for profiling TCR beta VDJ and CDR3. From the reads, TCRdb called clonotypes with MiXCR, one entry per CDR3 protein. The sample lists 270,000 or so distinct CDR3 sequences, roughly 82% seen once, with about two fifths in the top ten. Patients picked for sequencing had shown CD8+CD57+ cell expansion detected by flow cytometry. All patients were therapy-naive when blood was sampled. The V end lost 6 bases, the J end lost 0 bases, and 13 bases lay between the germline ends. The germline CDR1 and CDR2 sequences are SGDLS and YYNGEE. The CDR3 length is 15 residues. Study-wide points: Patients and controls turned out to have some 30 CD8+ CDR3 sequences in common. Patients did not significantly differ from controls in CD8+ Simpson's diversity.

The chain carries TRBV9 and TRBJ1-5; D uncertain. This receptor was obtained from a human donor with aplastic anemia. Material for sequencing was sorted CD4+, CD8+, or CD8+CD57+ T cells (not recorded which) from PBMCs. CDR3 loop: CASTLDWDSNQPQHF. The CDR3 DNA is TGTGCCAGCACCCTCGACTGGGATAGCAATCAGCCCCAGCATTTT.